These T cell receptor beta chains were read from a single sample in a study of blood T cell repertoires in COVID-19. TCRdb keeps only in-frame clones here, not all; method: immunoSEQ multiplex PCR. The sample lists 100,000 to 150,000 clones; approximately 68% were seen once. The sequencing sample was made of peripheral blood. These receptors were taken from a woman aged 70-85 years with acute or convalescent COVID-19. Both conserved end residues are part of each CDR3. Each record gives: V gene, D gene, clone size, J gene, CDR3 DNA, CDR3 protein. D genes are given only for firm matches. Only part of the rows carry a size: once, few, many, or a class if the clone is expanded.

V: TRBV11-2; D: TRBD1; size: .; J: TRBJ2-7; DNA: TGTGCCAGCAGGGTAGACAGGGTTAACGAGCAGTACTTC; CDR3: CASRVDRVNEQYF
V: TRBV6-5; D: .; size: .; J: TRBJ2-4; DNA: TGTGCCAGCAGGATGGGGGGAGTCGGCAAAAACATTCAGTACTTC; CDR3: CASRMGGVGKNIQYF
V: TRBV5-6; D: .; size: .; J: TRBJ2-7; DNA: TGTGCCAGCAGCTTCGGGACAAAGTACGAGCAGTACTTC; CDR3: CASSFGTKYEQYF
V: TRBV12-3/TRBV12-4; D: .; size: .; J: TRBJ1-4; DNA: TGTGCCAGCAGTTCAGACAGGTTGGAAAAACTGTTTTTT; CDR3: CASSSDRLEKLFF
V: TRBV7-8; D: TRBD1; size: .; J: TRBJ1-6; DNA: TGTGCCAGCAGCTTGCTGACAGGGGGCCTAGGTTCACCCCTCCACTTT; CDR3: CASSLLTGGLGSPLHF
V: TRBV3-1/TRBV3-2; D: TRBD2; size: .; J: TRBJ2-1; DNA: TGTGCCAGCAGCGAACTAGCGGGAGACTACAATGAGCAGTTCTTC; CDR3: CASSELAGDYNEQFF
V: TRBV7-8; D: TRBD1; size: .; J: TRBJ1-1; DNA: TGTGCCAGCAGCTTAGCGTACAGGGGTGGCACTGAAGCTTTCTTT; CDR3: CASSLAYRGGTEAFF
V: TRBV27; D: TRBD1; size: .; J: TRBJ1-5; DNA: TGTGCCAGCAGAACAGGGGTGAGCAATCAGCCCCAGCATTTT; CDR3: CASRTGVSNQPQHF
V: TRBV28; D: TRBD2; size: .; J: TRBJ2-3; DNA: TGTGCCAGCAGCCTCGCGGAACTAGCGGGCGATACGCAGTATTTT; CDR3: CASSLAELAGDTQYF
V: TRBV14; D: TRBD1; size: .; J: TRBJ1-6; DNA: TGTGCCAGCAGCCAAGAGACAGGGGGCAATTCACCCCTCCACTTT; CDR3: CASSQETGGNSPLHF
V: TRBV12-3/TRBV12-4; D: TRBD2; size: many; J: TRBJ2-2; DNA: TGTGCCAGCAGTATGGGACTAGCCGGGGAGCTGTTTTTT; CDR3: CASSMGLAGELFF
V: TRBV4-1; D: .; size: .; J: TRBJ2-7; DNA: TGCGCCAGCAGCCGTTTATCGGTTGGTGACGAGCAGTACTTC; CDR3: CASSRLSVGDEQYF
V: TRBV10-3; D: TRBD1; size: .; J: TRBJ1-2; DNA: TGTGCCATCAGTGCCCCGGACAGGGGGGTTAACTATGGCTACACCTTC; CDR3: CAISAPDRGVNYGYTF
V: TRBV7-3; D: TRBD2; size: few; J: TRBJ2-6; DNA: TGTGCCAGCAGCTCCCCCGGGGGGGCTGGGGCCAACGTCCTGACTTTC; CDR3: CASSSPGGAGANVLTF
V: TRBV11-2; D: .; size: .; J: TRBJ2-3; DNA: TGTGCCAGCAGCTTTTTCACGGGGGGCTCCACAGATACGCAGTATTTT; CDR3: CASSFFTGGSTDTQYF
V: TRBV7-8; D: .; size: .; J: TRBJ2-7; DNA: TGTGCCAGCAGCTTAGCGACTAGGTCGTACGAGCAGTACTTC; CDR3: CASSLATRSYEQYF
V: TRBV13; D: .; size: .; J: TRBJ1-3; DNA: TGTGCCAGCAGCTTAGCGGGGGCTGGAAACACCATATATTTT; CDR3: CASSLAGAGNTIYF
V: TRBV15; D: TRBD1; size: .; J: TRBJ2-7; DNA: TGTGCCACCAGCAGAGACAGGGGGGAGCAGTACTTC; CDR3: CATSRDRGEQYF
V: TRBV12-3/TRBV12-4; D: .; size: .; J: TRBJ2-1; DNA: TGTGCCAGCAGTCGGGACAACACCAAGCAGTTCTTC; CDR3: CASSRDNTKQFF
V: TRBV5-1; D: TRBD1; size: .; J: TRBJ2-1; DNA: TGCGCCAGCAGGGAAACAGGGGGCAATGAGCAGTTCTTC; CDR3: CASRETGGNEQFF
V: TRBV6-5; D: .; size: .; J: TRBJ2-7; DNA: TGTGCCAGCAGTTTAATAACAGGGCCCTACGAGCAGTACTTC; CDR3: CASSLITGPYEQYF
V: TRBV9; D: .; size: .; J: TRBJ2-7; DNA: TGTGCCAGCAGCCCTCACGGACAGAGCTCCTACGAGCAGTACTTC; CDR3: CASSPHGQSSYEQYF
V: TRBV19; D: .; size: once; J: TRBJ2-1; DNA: TGTGCCAGTAGTGGGCTCAGGGCATCGCACAATGAGCAGTTCTTC; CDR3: CASSGLRASHNEQFF
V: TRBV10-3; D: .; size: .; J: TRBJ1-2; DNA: TGTGCCATCAGTGTTCAGGGGTTGGGCTACACCTTC; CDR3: CAISVQGLGYTF
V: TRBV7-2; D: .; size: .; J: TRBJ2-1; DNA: TGTGCCAGCAGCTTAGGCGCTAGCGTCTACAATGAGCAGTTCTTC; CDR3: CASSLGASVYNEQFF
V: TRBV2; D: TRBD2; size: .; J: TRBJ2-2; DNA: TGTGCCAGCCTAGCCGGGACTAGCGGGGGAGCGAACACCGGGGAGCTGTTTTTT; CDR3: CASLAGTSGGANTGELFF
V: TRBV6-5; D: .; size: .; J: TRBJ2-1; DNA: TGTGCCAGCAGTTACTCAGTGTCGGATGAGCAGTTCTTC; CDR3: CASSYSVSDEQFF
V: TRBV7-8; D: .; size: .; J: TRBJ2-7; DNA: TGTGCCAGCAGCCTTAGCGCCTACGAGCAGTACTTC; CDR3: CASSLSAYEQYF
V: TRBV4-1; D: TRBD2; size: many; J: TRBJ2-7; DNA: TGCGCCAGCAGCTTACTAGCGGGGACCTACGAGCAGTACTTC; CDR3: CASSLLAGTYEQYF
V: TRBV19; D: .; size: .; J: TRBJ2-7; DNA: TGTGCCAGTAGAGACGGTGCGGGCTACGAGCAGTACTTC; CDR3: CASRDGAGYEQYF
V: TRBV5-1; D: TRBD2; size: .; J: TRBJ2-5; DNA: TGCGCCAGCAGCGGAAGACTAGCGGGAGTCTCTGAGACCCAGTACTTC; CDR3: CASSGRLAGVSETQYF
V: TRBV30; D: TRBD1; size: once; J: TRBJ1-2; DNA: TGTGCCTGGAGCCTAGGACAGGGACGTGGCTACACCTTC; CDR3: CAWSLGQGRGYTF
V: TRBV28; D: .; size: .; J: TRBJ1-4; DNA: TGTGCCAGCAGTTTGATGAGGGATGAAAAACTGTTTTTT; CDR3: CASSLMRDEKLFF
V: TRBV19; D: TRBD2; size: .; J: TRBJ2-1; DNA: TGTGCCAGTACCCTTAGGGGAGGGCCTGGGTATGAGCAGTTCTTC; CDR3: CASTLRGGPGYEQFF
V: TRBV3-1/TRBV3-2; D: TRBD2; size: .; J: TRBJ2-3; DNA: TGTGCCAGCAGCCTCACCCCAGGCTTAGCGGGGGCCACCGGGGATACGCAGTATTTT; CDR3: CASSLTPGLAGATGDTQYF
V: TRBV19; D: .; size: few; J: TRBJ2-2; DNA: TGTGCCAGTAGTGCCCTACGACGGACTAACACCGGGGAGCTGTTTTTT; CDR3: CASSALRRTNTGELFF
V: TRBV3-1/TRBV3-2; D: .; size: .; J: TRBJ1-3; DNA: TGTGCCAGCAGCCAAGGCGCGAGAAACACCATATATTTT; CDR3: CASSQGARNTIYF
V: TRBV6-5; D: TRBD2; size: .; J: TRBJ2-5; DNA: TGTGCCAGCAGGGTAGCGGGATCGTCCCAGTACTTC; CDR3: CASRVAGSSQYF